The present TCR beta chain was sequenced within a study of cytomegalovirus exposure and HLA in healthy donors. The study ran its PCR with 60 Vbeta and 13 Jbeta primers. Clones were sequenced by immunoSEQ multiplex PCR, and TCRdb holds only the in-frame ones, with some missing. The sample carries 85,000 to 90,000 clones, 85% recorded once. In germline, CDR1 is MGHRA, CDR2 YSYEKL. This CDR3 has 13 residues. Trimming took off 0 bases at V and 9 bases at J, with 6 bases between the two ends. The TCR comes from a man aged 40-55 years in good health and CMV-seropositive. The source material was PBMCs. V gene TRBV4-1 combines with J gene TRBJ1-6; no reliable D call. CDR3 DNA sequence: TGCGCCAGCAGCCAAGATAGTACTTCACCCCTCCACTTT. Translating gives CASSQDSTSPLHF.